These 18 T cell receptor beta chains were sequenced from one sample in a study of cytomegalovirus exposure and HLA in healthy donors (dated 2017 in TCRdb). Libraries were built with the immunoSEQ multiplex PCR assay. Drawn from immuneACCESS, this table holds only the in-frame rearrangements with V and J called that TCRdb kept. Clones are partly lost; checked studies trace under half to an unresolved V gene and leave the rest unexplained. The table for this sample lists approximately 200,000 clones; over 80% of them were counted only once. The top ten clones comprise about 0.95% of the sample. Sequencing was performed on PBMCs. These receptors all come from a woman under 30 in good health and CMV-seronegative.

J is TRBJ2-1 and V is TRBV10-3; 9 bases are shared with TRBD2. The germline V gene has CDR1 ENHRY and CDR2 SYGVKD. The CDR3 has 15 residues. Trimming removed 3 bases from V and 4 bases from J; junction bases left unmatched: 4. DNA of the CDR3: TGTGCCATCAGTGATAGCGGGAGCGAATACAATGAGCAGTTCTTC. It codes for CAISDSGSEYNEQFF.

The chain joins TRBV11-2 to TRBJ2-7; 8 bases are shared with TRBD1. Germline trimming cut 4 bases from V and 0 bases from J; bases unmatched to any gene: 2. The CDR3 length is 14 residues. Germline CDR1 SGHAT, CDR2 FQNNGV. CDR3 protein: CASSSTGASYEQYF. As DNA, the CDR3 is TGTGCCAGCAGCTCGACAGGGGCCTCCTACGAGCAGTACTTC. The variable domain in full, completed from reference TRBV11-2 and TRBJ2-7, reads EAGVAQSPRYKIIEKRQSVAFWCNPISGHATLYWYQQILGQGPKLLIQFQNNGVVDDSQLPKDRFSAERLKGVDSTLKIQPAKLEDSAVYLCASSSTGASYEQYFGPGTRLTVT.

The rearrangement links TRBV6-6 to TRBJ1-5; D is uncertain. Trimming left V 5 bases short and J 2 bases short, with 10 bases between. Germline V gene sequence: CDR1 MNHNY, CDR2 SVGAGI (reference sequence). CDR3 length equals 14 residues. In DNA form, the CDR3 reads TGTGCCAGCAGTCCGGGGATGCGCAATCAGCCCCAGCATTTT. Translated, it gives CASSPGMRNQPQHF.

This rearrangement joins TRBV10-3 to TRBJ2-7; 7 bases fit TRBD2. The CDR3 is 14 amino acids. Germline CDR1 is ENHRY and CDR2 is SYGVKD. The V and J ends lost 5 bases and 4 bases, in that order; junction bases with no gene match: 8. This CDR3 reads CAISWTSHVYEQYF. The CDR3 DNA sequence: TGTGCCATCAGTTGGACTAGTCACGTATACGAGCAGTACTTC.

The chain recombines TRBV5-4 with TRBJ2-1; 13 bases are a match to TRBD2. V dropped 3 bases and J dropped 8; count of bases not matched to a gene: 8. The CDR3 extends over 16 amino acids. CDR1 and CDR2 from the germline V gene are SGHNT and YYREEE (reference sequence). The CDR3 region has the DNA TGTGCCAGCAGCTCCGGGACTAGCGGGAATGTTGATGAGCAGTTCTTC. As protein: CASSSGTSGNVDEQFF.

The chain employs TRBV7-6 and TRBJ2-1; D call uncertain. The V and J ends lost 3 bases and 0 bases respectively, with 9 bases between them. In germline, CDR1 is SGHVS, CDR2 FNYEAQ. The CDR3 sequence is 15 residues long. In nucleotides, the CDR3 is TGTGCCAGCAGCTTGATGCGGTCCTCCTACAATGAGCAGTTCTTC. This translates into CASSLMRSSYNEQFF.

This chain links TRBV7-2 with TRBJ1-5; TRBD1 is a possible D gene (6 bases). The CDR3 extends over 18 amino acids. Trimming pared 0 bases from V and 7 bases from J, leaving 22 bases between. CDR1 SGHTA and CDR2 FQGNSA come from the germline V gene. CDR3 protein: CASSLALRVGAGGQPQHF. The CDR3 coding sequence is TGTGCCAGCAGCTTAGCGCTCAGGGTTGGCGCTGGGGGCCAGCCCCAGCATTTT.

This chain links TRBV6-5 with TRBJ1-4; maybe TRBD1 (5 bases). CDR1 is MNHEY and CDR2 is SVGAGI in the germline V gene. V was trimmed by 6 bases and J by 5 bases, leaving 16 bases between them. The CDR3 totals 15 residues. CDR3 sequence: CASSPEIGGNEKLFF. The CDR3 nucleotides read TGTGCCAGCAGCCCGGAAATTGGGGGGAATGAAAAACTGTTTTTT.

This chain links TRBV11-1 with TRBJ2-3; 7 positions agree with TRBD1. This CDR3 spans 15 amino acids. The V and J ends lost 5 bases and 4 bases, in that order; junction bases with no gene match: 9. From germline, CDR1 is SGHAT and CDR2 FQDESV (reference sequence). CDR3 nucleotide sequence: TGTGCCAGCAGCAGAACCGACAGGGCCCCAGATACGCAGTATTTT. This sequence encodes CASSRTDRAPDTQYF.

This clone was detected only once. The chain combines TRBV27 with TRBJ2-7; 15 positions agree with TRBD2. Germline V gives CDR1 MNHEY, CDR2 SMNVEV (reference sequence). The ends lost 3 bases at V and 3 bases at J; junction bases unmatched: 12. The CDR3 is 19 amino acids. CDR3 in amino acids: CASSFEAPGLAGGIYEQYF. CDR3 DNA: TGTGCCAGCAGTTTTGAGGCCCCCGGACTAGCGGGAGGGATCTACGAGCAGTACTTC.

This clone was detected only once. The chain recombines TRBV4-1 with TRBJ1-4; D is undetermined. The length of the CDR3 is 14 residues. CDR1 and CDR2 (germline): MGHRA, YSYEKL. V lost 0 bases and J lost 5, with 7 bases in between. The CDR3: CASSQEEQNEKLFF. CDR3 DNA: TGCGCCAGCAGCCAAGAGGAACAGAATGAAAAACTGTTTTTT.

The gene calls are TRBV6-1 and TRBJ1-5; a weak D match, TRBD1 (5 bases). There are 15 residues in the CDR3. The V gene's germline CDR1 is MNHNS and CDR2 SASEGT. V lost 0 bases and J 2 bases, leaving 8 bases between the germline ends. CDR3 bases: TGTGCCAGCAGTGAAGCGGGGGGAGGCAATCAGCCCCAGCATTTT. Its protein product is CASSEAGGGNQPQHF.

The chain joins TRBV15 to TRBJ1-1; the D gene is possibly TRBD1 (6 bases). This CDR3 comprises 14 residues. Germline loops: CDR1 LNHNV, CDR2 YYDKDF (reference sequence). Trimming left V 0 bases short and J 8 bases short, with 13 bases between. CDR3 sequence: CATSRDGIGQEAFF. CDR3 bases: TGTGCCACCAGCAGAGATGGGATAGGACAGGAAGCTTTCTTT. The complete variable domain, with remaining parts taken from reference TRBV15 and TRBJ1-1, reads DAMVIQNPRYQVTQFGKPVTLSCSQTLNHNVMYWYQQKSSQAPKLLFHYYDKDFNNEADTPDNFQSRRPNTSFCFLDIRSPGLGDTAMYLCATSRDGIGQEAFFGQGTRLTVV.

As DNA, the CDR3 is TGTGCCAGCAGCTTAGAACTAGCGGGATGGGGGGAGACCCAGTACTTC. It encodes CASSLELAGWGETQYF. The chain uses TRBV7-2 and TRBJ2-5, with 10 nucleotides matching TRBD2. This CDR3 region has 16 residues. In germline, CDR1 is SGHTA, CDR2 FQGNSA. V was pared by 1 base and J by 5 bases, with 7 bases of the junction left unmatched.

This chain joins TRBV29-1 and TRBJ2-1; D gene uncertain. V dropped 0 bases and J dropped 8 bases, with 8 bases sitting between them. CDR1 and CDR2 (germline): SQVTM, ANQGSEA. The CDR3 is 12 residues long. CDR3 bases: TGCAGCGTTGAAGATCCCCCGTATGAGCAGTTCTTC. It yields the protein CSVEDPPYEQFF.

The genes are TRBV15 and TRBJ2-7; 9 nucleotides line up with TRBD2. Looked up from germline, CDR1 is LNHNV and CDR2 is YYDKDF (reference sequence). The CDR3 consists of 15 residues. Unmatched junction bases numbered 7, after V lost 3 bases and J lost 4 bases. DNA for the CDR3: TGTGCCACCAGCAGGGCGGGAGGGCTAACGTACGAGCAGTACTTC. As protein: CATSRAGGLTYEQYF.

This chain links TRBV29-1 with TRBJ1-3, with 7 bases lining up with TRBD1. This CDR3 has 14 amino acids. After removal of 7 bases from V and 4 bases from J, the junction contained 10 bases not matched to a gene. Germline V gives CDR1 SQVTM, CDR2 ANQGSEA. The CDR3 here is CSATPDRFGNTIYF. The CDR3, as DNA: TGCAGCGCCACTCCGGACAGGTTCGGAAACACCATATATTTT.

V is TRBV18 and J is TRBJ1-2; TRBD1 is a possible D gene (5 bases). V dropped 6 bases and J dropped 6 bases, with 14 bases sitting between them. Germline CDR1 reads KGHSH; CDR2 reads LQKENI. The CDR3 covers 13 residues. The chain's CDR3 is CASSPPQGDGYTF. The CDR3 nucleotides are TGTGCCAGCTCCCCCCCCCAGGGTGATGGCTACACCTTC.